Below are 25 T cell receptor beta chains sequenced from a single sample in a study of cytomegalovirus exposure and HLA in healthy donors. The PCR ran on 60 Vbeta and 13 Jbeta primers. The repertoire was sequenced with immunoSEQ multiplex PCR; TCRdb's copy has only in-frame clones and lacks some. The sample records fewer than 100,000 clones, 65% to 80% being singletons. The sequencing input was PBMCs. The receptors here all came from a middle-aged man in good health and CMV-seropositive.

This chain uses TRBV19 with TRBJ1-4, with D perhaps matching TRBD1 (5 bases). The V end was cut by 0 bases, the J end by 5 bases, with 10 bases between. The germline V gene has CDR1 LNHDA and CDR2 SQIVND (reference sequence). The CDR3 consists of 15 residues. Here the CDR3 reads CASSIEMGLNEKLFF. The CDR3 bases are TGTGCCAGTAGTATAGAGATGGGACTGAATGAAAAACTGTTTTTT.

This clone came up once. The rearrangement links TRBV7-8 to TRBJ2-1, with 12 bases lining up with TRBD2. J was trimmed by 4 bases and V by 5 bases; bases with no gene match: 6. The V gene's germline CDR1 is SGHVS and CDR2 FQNEAQ. The CDR3 length is 16 residues. CDR3 coding DNA: TGTGCCAGCAGCCACCTAGCGGGGGGGAATTACAATGAGCAGTTCTTC. Amino acids: CASSHLAGGNYNEQFF.

This clone was seen once. This chain uses TRBV7-2 with TRBJ1-1; 8 positions agree with TRBD1. This CDR3 comprises 15 residues. V shed 2 bases and J 10 bases; nucleotides not matched to a gene: 12. Per the germline V gene, CDR1 is SGHTA and CDR2 is FQGNSA. The CDR3 loop reads CASSLTRTGRFSAFF. Here the CDR3 DNA reads TGTGCCAGCAGCTTAACTCGGACAGGGCGATTTTCAGCTTTCTTT.

The rearrangement uses TRBV28 and TRBJ2-7; 7 nucleotides agree with TRBD1. The CDR3 sequence is 15 residues long. The ends lost 2 bases at V and 2 bases at J; junction bases unmatched: 6. The germline V gene has CDR1 MDHEN and CDR2 SYDVKM. CDR3 DNA: TGTGCCAGCAGTTTAGGGACAGACTCAACCTACGAGCAGTACTTC. It specifies CASSLGTDSTYEQYF.

The chain carries TRBV5-4 and TRBJ2-7; the D gene is possibly TRBD1 (5 bases). The germline V gene has CDR1 SGHNT and CDR2 YYREEE (reference sequence). The CDR3 sequence is 12 residues long. Trimming pared 1 base from V and 3 bases from J, leaving 5 bases between. CDR3 residues: CASSLRGYEQYF. CDR3 nucleotides: TGTGCCAGCAGCTTGAGGGGCTACGAGCAGTACTTC. The whole variable domain, remainder taken from reference TRBV5-4 and TRBJ2-7, is ETGVTQSPTHLIKTRGQQVTLRCSSQSGHNTVSWYQQALGQGPQFIFQYYREEENGRGNFPPRFSGLQFPNYSSELNVNALELDDSALYLCASSLRGYEQYFGPGTRLTVT.

The chain couples TRBV10-3 to TRBJ2-3; a possible D gene is TRBD2 (6 bases). The ends were cut back, 8 bases at V and 4 bases at J, with 13 bases in the middle. Germline CDR1 is ENHRY and CDR2 is SYGVKD. The CDR3 spans 13 residues. The CDR3 sequence is CAIDSGVPDTQYF. Here the CDR3 DNA reads TGTGCCATCGACTCGGGAGTTCCAGATACGCAGTATTTT.

This clone was counted a single time. The V call is TRBV10-2, the J call TRBJ2-7; unclear D gene. V lost 3 bases and J lost 2, with 5 bases in between. Germline V CDR1 and CDR2: WSHSY, SAAADI. The CDR3 sequence is 12 residues long. CDR3 in DNA: TGCGCCAGCAGTGACCAGGCCTACGAGCAGTACTTC. Residues: CASSDQAYEQYF.

J is TRBJ2-4 and V is TRBV6-1; weak D call: TRBD2 (6 bases). There are 15 residues in the CDR3. V was clipped by 0 bases and J by 12 bases, with 18 bases between them. Germline CDR1 reads MNHNS; CDR2 reads SASEGT. The CDR3: CASSEAGGTPYNQYF. CDR3 DNA: TGTGCCAGCAGTGAAGCAGGCGGGACTCCTTATAATCAGTACTTC.

The V and J genes are TRBV28 and TRBJ2-1; 15 bases map to TRBD2. There are 20 residues in the CDR3. After removal of 2 bases from V and 3 bases from J, the junction contained 11 bases not matched to a gene. CDR1 MDHEN and CDR2 SYDVKM come from the germline V gene. CDR3 DNA: TGTGCCAGCAGTTTAAGCGCGGGGACTAGCGGGAGGCTCTACTACAATGAGCAGTTCTTC. This sequence encodes CASSLSAGTSGRLYYNEQFF.

The V gene is TRBV2, the J gene TRBJ1-3; TRBD1 matches at 8 bases. After removal of 3 bases from V and 2 bases from J, the junction contained 3 bases not matched to a gene. The CDR3 loop spans 15 amino acids. Germline V gene data show CDR1 as SNHLY and CDR2 as FYNNEI. The CDR3 region is CASSDGRGPGNTIYF. The CDR3 region has the DNA TGTGCCAGCAGTGATGGCAGGGGGCCTGGAAACACCATATATTTT.

This chain links TRBV28 with TRBJ2-1; TRBD1 might be the D (5 bases). CDR3 length equals 13 residues. With 5 bases removed from V and 5 bases from J, the gap between germline ends came to 10 bases. The germline CDR1 and CDR2 sequences are MDHEN and SYDVKM. The DNA of the CDR3 is TGTGCCAGCAGTCTAACAGGACACAATGAGCAGTTCTTC. The encoded protein is CASSLTGHNEQFF.

This clone has more than one count but fewer than ten. The chain's CDR3 is CATEGEETQYF. The CDR3 region has the DNA TGTGCCACGGAGGGCGAAGAGACCCAGTACTTC. This sequence joins TRBV11-1 and TRBJ2-5; perhaps TRBD2 as D (6 bases). Trimming removed 10 bases at V and 3 bases at J, with 9 bases between. Germline V lookup: CDR1 SGHAT, CDR2 FQDESV (reference sequence). This CDR3 contains 11 residues.

The chain couples TRBV5-6 to TRBJ2-7, with no clear D. The CDR3 has 12 amino acids. V was cut by 4 bases and J by 3 bases, with 8 bases left in between. CDR1 and CDR2 from the germline V gene are SGHDT and YYEEEE. The CDR3 loop is CASSLRNYEQYF. The CDR3 nucleotides read TGTGCCAGCAGCCTTAGAAACTACGAGCAGTACTTC.

Concerning this clone: The junction departs from the called germline gene at one end, perhaps through a read error. The chain is built from TRBV7-7 and TRBJ2-1; D perhaps matches TRBD2 (5 bases). This CDR3 contains 15 residues. In germline, CDR1 is SSHAT, CDR2 FNYEAQ (reference sequence). The CDR3 coding sequence is TGTGCTAGCAGCTTAGCCGTGACTAACTACAATGAGCAGTTCTTC. Protein: CASSLAVTNYNEQFF.

The J gene is TRBJ2-5, the V gene TRBV9; 10 nucleotides line up with TRBD1. The ends lost 0 bases at V and 5 bases at J; junction bases unmatched: 4. From germline, CDR1 is SGDLS and CDR2 YYNGEE. The CDR3 covers 15 residues. In DNA, the CDR3 is TGTGCCAGCAGCGTAGGACAGGGGGCGCAGGAGACCCAGTACTTC. The encoded protein is CASSVGQGAQETQYF. Full variable domain (outside the CDR3, taken from reference TRBV9 and TRBJ2-5): DSGVTQTPKHLITATGQRVTLRCSPRSGDLSVYWYQQSLDQGLQFLIQYYNGEERAKGNILERFSAQQFPDLHSELNLSSLELGDSALYFCASSVGQGAQETQYFGPGTRLLVL.

The CDR3 DNA sequence: TGTGCCAGCAGTCTGAAGGACGGAGGTTATGGCTACACCTTC. This codes for CASSLKDGGYGYTF. This chain connects TRBV2 to TRBJ1-2; D remains unclear. Trimming took off 5 bases at V and 5 bases at J, with 15 bases between the two ends. CDR1 SNHLY and CDR2 FYNNEI come from the germline V gene. The CDR3 is made up of 14 amino acids.

This chain links TRBV19 with TRBJ2-1; 10 nucleotides align to TRBD1. Germline V gene sequence: CDR1 LNHDA, CDR2 SQIVND (reference sequence). The CDR3 consists of 14 residues. Trimming at V came to 8 bases and at J to 5 bases, leaving 6 bases not matched to a gene. CDR3 in DNA: TGTGCCAGTGCGGGACAGGGGATGAACAATGAGCAGTTCTTC. Translated, it gives CASAGQGMNNEQFF.

CDR3 coding DNA: TGTGCCAGCAGCGTAGCCGTCTCCACCGGGGAGCTGTTTTTT. Its translation is CASSVAVSTGELFF. This chain joins TRBV9 and TRBJ2-2; D not certain. CDR1 and CDR2 (germline): SGDLS, YYNGEE. V lost 0 bases, J lost 4 bases, and 7 bases lay in between. The CDR3 runs 14 residues. Together with reference TRBV9 and TRBJ2-2, the CDR3 gives the full variable domain: DSGVTQTPKHLITATGQRVTLRCSPRSGDLSVYWYQQSLDQGLQFLIQYYNGEERAKGNILERFSAQQFPDLHSELNLSSLELGDSALYFCASSVAVSTGELFFGEGSRLTVL.

This sequence joins TRBV12-5 and TRBJ2-1, with D possibly matching TRBD2 (6 bases). The CDR3 spans 17 residues. V was pared by 0 bases and J by 5 bases, with 17 bases between. Germline CDR1 reads LGHNT; CDR2 reads FRNRAP. CDR3 DNA sequence: TGTGCTAGTGGTTTGGTACAATTTGGACTACCGAACAATGAGCAGTTCTTC. Translating it yields CASGLVQFGLPNNEQFF.

This chain connects TRBV7-9 to TRBJ2-4; possible D gene TRBD2, 6 bases. The CDR3 extends over 15 amino acids. Trimming removed 2 bases at V and 3 bases at J, with 11 bases between. Germline V gene data show CDR1 as SEHNR and CDR2 as FQNEAQ (reference sequence). This chain's CDR3 is CASSLSYGSKNIQYF. The CDR3 DNA reads TGTGCCAGCAGCTTATCCTACGGGAGCAAAAACATTCAGTACTTC.

V gene TRBV15 combines with J gene TRBJ1-1, with D unclear. The CDR3 length is 16 residues. Germline CDR1 LNHNV, CDR2 YYDKDF (reference sequence). Between the trimmed V and J ends, which lost 3 bases and 0 bases, there was a span of 14 bases. This chain's CDR3 is CATSRRLRELNTEAFF. The CDR3 DNA is TGTGCCACCAGCAGGCGACTAAGGGAGTTGAACACTGAAGCTTTCTTT.

This chain connects TRBV9 to TRBJ2-1, with D maybe TRBD1 (5 bases). This CDR3 spans 14 amino acids. V lost 3 bases and J 8 bases, leaving 15 bases between the germline ends. The germline V gene has CDR1 SGDLS and CDR2 YYNGEE. CDR3 sequence: CASSEDTRLDEQFF. As DNA, the CDR3 is TGTGCCAGCAGCGAGGACACGCGTCTGGATGAGCAGTTCTTC.

This clone was counted a single time. The V gene is TRBV6-5, the J gene TRBJ1-4; 11 positions match TRBD1. Germline V gives CDR1 MNHEY, CDR2 SVGAGI. V lost 6 bases, J lost 7 bases, and 7 bases stayed unmatched. The length of the CDR3 is 15 residues. Here the CDR3 reads CASRLGQGEPEKLFF. The CDR3 coding sequence is TGTGCCAGCAGACTGGGACAGGGGGAACCTGAAAAACTGTTTTTT.

This clone has more than one count but fewer than ten. The genes are TRBV29-1 and TRBJ2-7; TRBD2 aligns across 7 bases. V shed 7 bases and J 4 bases; nucleotides not matched to a gene: 10. The germline CDR1 and CDR2 sequences are SQVTM and ANQGSEA. CDR3 length: 13 amino acids. CDR3: CSGGAAGAYEQYF. The CDR3, as DNA: TGCAGCGGCGGGGCGGCGGGAGCATACGAGCAGTACTTC.

The table lists this clone with a few counts. The rearrangement links TRBV6-5 to TRBJ1-6, with 9 bases fitting TRBD1. CDR1 MNHEY and CDR2 SVGAGI come from the germline V gene. The CDR3 contains 14 residues. J was trimmed by 9 bases and V by 5 bases; bases with no gene match: 5. This CDR3 reads CASSEGQGTSPLHF. CDR3 DNA sequence: TGTGCCAGCAGTGAAGGACAGGGGACTTCACCCCTCCACTTT.